The sequence of this T cell receptor (beta chain) was determined in a study of early T cells in non-severe SARS-CoV-2 infection. Study background: From unsorted whole blood, bulk RNA was sequenced, and the chains remained unpaired.

In this sample, this clonotype turned up once. As yet, its antigen is unknown. General study findings and limits: VDJdb-based annotation leaned toward anti-spike CD8 responses and missed private and CD4 specificities.

Attachment of unique molecular identifiers to individual cDNA molecules was performed. MiXCR was run by TCRdb on the 5' RACE reads, yielding one entry per CDR3 protein. The sample lists approximately 84,000 distinct CDR3 sequences, approximately 13% occurring once. The CDR3 is 15 residues long. CDR1 and CDR2 from the germline V gene are SEHNR and FQNEAQ (reference sequence). The ends lost 5 bases at V and 1 base at J; junction bases unmatched: 6. The clonotype originates from an adult who was a healthcare worker with PCR-confirmed SARS-CoV-2 infection or an uninfected control (not recorded which). The sample was whole blood. The chain has TRBV7-9 and TRBJ2-7; 9 bases are shared with TRBD1. CDR3 in amino acids: CASSTWTGASYEQYF. The CDR3 region has the DNA TGTGCCAGCAGCACTTGGACAGGGGCATCCTACGAGCAGTACTTC.